The subject of this entry is one T cell receptor beta chain. There are 16 residues in the CDR3. The germline V and J ends were trimmed by 5 bases and 4 bases, with 15 bases remaining between them. Germline-derived CDR1 and CDR2 are SNHLY and FYNNEI. As processed by the authors: Estimates of nucleated cell counts were drawn from the amplification of reference gene primers. The data were produced by immunoSEQ multiplex PCR, yet TCRdb's version contains in-frame clones alone and is incomplete. That table furnishes V, J and clone size, whereas the DNA furnished D and trimming. The sample includes about 74,000 clones, approximately 85% of them seen just once. This record comes from a study of blood T cell repertoires in COVID-19. Study information: The United States, Italy and Spain were the sources of the acute and convalescent COVID-19 samples. The analysed material was cDNA or gDNA that came from T cells, B-cell-depleted T cells, or PBMCs.

Sequencing was done on a sample of peripheral blood. The rearrangement links TRBV2 to TRBJ2-6; D is uncertain. This TCR derives from a man between 50 and 59 years old with acute or convalescent COVID-19. CDR3 nucleotide sequence: TGTGCCAGCAGTTACGACCGGGTGCGCGGGGCCAACGTCCTGACTTTC. It translates to CASSYDRVRGANVLTF.